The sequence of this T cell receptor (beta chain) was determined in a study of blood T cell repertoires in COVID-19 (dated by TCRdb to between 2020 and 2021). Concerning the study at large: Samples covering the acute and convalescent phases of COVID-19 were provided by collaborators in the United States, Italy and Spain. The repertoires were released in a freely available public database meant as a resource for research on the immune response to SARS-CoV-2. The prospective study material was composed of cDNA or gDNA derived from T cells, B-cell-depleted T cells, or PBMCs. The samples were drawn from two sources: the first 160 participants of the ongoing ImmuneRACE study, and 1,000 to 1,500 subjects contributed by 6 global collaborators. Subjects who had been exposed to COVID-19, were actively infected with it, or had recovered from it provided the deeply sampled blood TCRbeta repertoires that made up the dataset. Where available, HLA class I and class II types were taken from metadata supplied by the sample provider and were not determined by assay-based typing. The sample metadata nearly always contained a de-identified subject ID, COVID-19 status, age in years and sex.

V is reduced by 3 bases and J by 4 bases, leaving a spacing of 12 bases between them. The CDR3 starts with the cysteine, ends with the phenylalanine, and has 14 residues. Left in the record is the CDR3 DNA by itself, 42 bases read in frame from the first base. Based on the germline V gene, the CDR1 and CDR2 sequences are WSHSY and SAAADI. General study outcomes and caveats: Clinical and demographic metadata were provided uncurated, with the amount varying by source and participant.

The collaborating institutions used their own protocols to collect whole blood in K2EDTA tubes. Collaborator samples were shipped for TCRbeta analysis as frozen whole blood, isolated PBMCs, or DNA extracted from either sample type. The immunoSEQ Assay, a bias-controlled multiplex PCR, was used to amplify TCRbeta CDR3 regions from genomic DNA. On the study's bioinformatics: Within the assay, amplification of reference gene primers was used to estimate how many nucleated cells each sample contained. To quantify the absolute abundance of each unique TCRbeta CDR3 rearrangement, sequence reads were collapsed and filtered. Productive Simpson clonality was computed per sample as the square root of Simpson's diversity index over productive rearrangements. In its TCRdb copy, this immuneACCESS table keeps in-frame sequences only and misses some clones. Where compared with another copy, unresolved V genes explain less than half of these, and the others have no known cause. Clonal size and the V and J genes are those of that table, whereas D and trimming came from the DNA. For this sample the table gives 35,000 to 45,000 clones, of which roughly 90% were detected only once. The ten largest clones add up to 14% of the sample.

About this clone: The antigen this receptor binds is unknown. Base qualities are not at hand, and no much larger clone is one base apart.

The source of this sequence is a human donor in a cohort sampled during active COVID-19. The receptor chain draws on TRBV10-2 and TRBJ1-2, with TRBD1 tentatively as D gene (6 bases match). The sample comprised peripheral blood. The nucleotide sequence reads TGCGCCAGCAGTGAAGGACAGCTAATCTATGGCTACACCTTC. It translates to CASSEGQLIYGYTF.